Each of the 11 T cell receptor beta chains below was sequenced from the same sample in a study of T-cell memory formation after mild COVID-19 (dated by TCRdb to about 2021). The method was 5' RACE. Sequencing took place on an Illumina NovaSeq 6000. Clones were called with MiXCR by TCRdb after fastp trimmed the public reads at Q25, and only in-frame beta chains were retained. Records with the same CDR3 protein are collapsed into one entry carrying the most frequent genes and DNA. The sample table lists 240,000 or so distinct CDR3 sequences, more than 8% of them with a count of one. Approximately 20% of the sample is taken by the ten largest. The sequenced sample consisted of PBMCs or a T cell subset sorted from them (not recorded which). Source of these receptors: a man between 18 and 35 years old who had mild COVID-19 (a few samples of this study predate the infection). The sample titles of this study are shuffled in the database, so cell type and time point are left out; the donor was told from shared clones.

The sample holds a few counts of this clonotype. This chain joins TRBV20-1 and TRBJ2-7; 7 nucleotides agree with TRBD2. Germline CDR1 and CDR2: DFQATT and SNEGSKA (reference sequence). The V and J ends lost 2 bases and 3 bases, in that order; junction bases with no gene match: 7. The CDR3 contains 14 residues. The CDR3 region has the DNA TGCAGTGCTAGAATAGGGACTATCCTCTACGAGCAGTACTTC. It codes for CSARIGTILYEQYF.

This clonotype was counted between two and nine times. CDR3: CASRDNYEQYF. In DNA form, the CDR3 reads TGTGCCAGCAGGGACAACTACGAGCAGTACTTC. V is TRBV6-5 and J is TRBJ2-7; TRBD1 might be the D (5 bases). The CDR3 sequence is 11 residues long. The germline CDR1 and CDR2 sequences are MNHEY and SVGAGI. The V end was cut by 6 bases, the J end by 3 bases, with 6 bases between.

V gene TRBV7-9 combines with J gene TRBJ1-5; no clear D gene. The CDR3 length is 14 residues. Per germline, CDR1 SEHNR and CDR2 FQNEAQ (reference sequence). V was cut by 2 bases and J by 11 bases, with 16 bases left in between. DNA of the CDR3: TGTGCCAGCAGCTTAATGGGTGCGGAACAGACCCAGCATTTT. Residues: CASSLMGAEQTQHF.

This clonotype was found a few times. The CDR3 sequence is CSARRGLETIFFEQFF. CDR3 nucleotides: TGCAGTGCTAGGCGGGGACTAGAGACCATATTTTTCGAGCAGTTCTTC. The chain uses TRBV20-1 and TRBJ2-1; 8 nucleotides align to TRBD2. The CDR3 has 16 residues. The germline V gene encodes CDR1 DFQATT and CDR2 SNEGSKA (reference sequence). The V segment lost 3 bases and the J segment 10 bases; nucleotides outside the gene matches: 17.

This clonotype was observed a handful of times. The rearrangement uses TRBV27 and TRBJ1-5; perhaps TRBD1 as D (5 bases). Germline CDR1 and CDR2: MNHEY and SMNVEV (reference sequence). The V end lost 5 bases, the J end lost 3 bases, and 17 bases lay between the germline ends. This CDR3 comprises 16 residues. The CDR3 region is CASSAKIDSYNQPQHF. For the CDR3, the DNA is TGTGCCAGCAGTGCCAAAATCGACAGTTACAATCAGCCCCAGCATTTT.

This clonotype was seen only once. J is TRBJ1-1 and V is TRBV5-5; D is possibly TRBD1 (6 bases). Trimming pared 4 bases from V and 7 bases from J, leaving 8 bases between. Germline loops: CDR1 SGHKS, CDR2 YYEKEE (reference sequence). The length of the CDR3 is 11 residues. CDR3 bases: TGTGCCAGCAGCCAGGGGATTGAAGCTTTCTTT. Translated: CASSQGIEAFF.

This clonotype was observed a few times. The CDR3 is CATRPDRGGQPQHF. DNA for the CDR3: TGTGCCACCAGGCCAGACAGGGGAGGGCAGCCCCAGCATTTT. V usage is TRBV24-1 and J usage is TRBJ1-5; TRBD1 matches at 8 bases. The CDR3 is 14 amino acids. The germline V gene has CDR1 KGHDR and CDR2 SFDVKD. V lost 7 bases, J lost 7 bases, and 8 bases stayed unmatched.

CDR3 sequence: CSASSRVTDTQYF. In nucleotides, the CDR3 is TGCAGTGCTAGTAGCCGGGTCACAGATACGCAGTATTTT. The J gene is TRBJ2-3, the V gene TRBV20-1; D remains unclear. Trimming took off 3 bases at V and 2 bases at J, with 9 bases between the two ends. This CDR3 is built from 13 residues. CDR1 is DFQATT, CDR2 SNEGSKA, per germline (reference sequence).

This clonotype was seen ten or more times. The chain uses TRBV7-9 and TRBJ2-3, with 8 bases matching TRBD2. In germline, CDR1 is SEHNR, CDR2 FQNEAQ (reference sequence). The length of the CDR3 is 15 residues. The V gene end was trimmed by 11 bases and the J gene end by 0 bases; junction bases not matched to a gene: 10. The DNA for the CDR3 is TGTGCCGGAGGGGAGAAGCGGGGGAGCACAGATACGCAGTATTTT. This codes for CAGGEKRGSTDTQYF.

This clonotype has a handful of counts. This sequence joins TRBV19 and TRBJ2-6, with D perhaps TRBD1 (5 bases). The CDR3 is made up of 15 amino acids. V lost 3 bases to trimming and J lost 2 bases, with 8 bases between them. Germline CDR1 reads LNHDA; CDR2 reads SQIVND (reference sequence). CDR3 DNA: TGTGCCAGTAGTATCCAGGGTGCTGGGGCCAACGTCCTGACTTTC. This sequence encodes CASSIQGAGANVLTF.

This clonotype was counted between two and nine times. The rearrangement uses TRBV7-2 and TRBJ2-6; 10 nucleotides line up with TRBD1. V was pared by 5 bases and J by 0 bases, with 7 bases of the junction left unmatched. The germline CDR1 and CDR2 sequences are SGHTA and FQGNSA. The CDR3 spans 18 residues. The CDR3 coding sequence is TGTGCCAGCAGCCGACAGGGGGCTTATCCCTCTGGGGCCAACGTCCTGACTTTC. This encodes CASSRQGAYPSGANVLTF. Combining the CDR3 with reference TRBV7-2 and TRBJ2-6 gives the whole variable domain GAGVSQSPSNKVTEKGKDVELRCDPISGHTALYWYRQSLGQGLEFLIYFQGNSAPDKSGLPSDRFSAERTGGSVSTLTIQRTQQEDSAVYLCASSRQGAYPSGANVLTFGAGSRLTVL.